This is a list of T cell receptor beta chains from one sample in a study of blood T cell repertoires in COVID-19. The repertoire was sequenced with immunoSEQ multiplex PCR; TCRdb's copy has only in-frame clones and lacks some. The data contain about 220,000 clones, roughly 84% of them seen just once; the ten biggest clones take up just under 20%. The specimen was peripheral blood. These receptors originate from a man aged 25-45 years with active or convalescent COVID-19. Each CDR3 is given with its conserved first and last residue. A D gene is named only where the DNA matches it firmly. Size values are once, few and many counts, or a class for expanded clones, and some rows have none.

V	J	size	D	DNA	CDR3
TRBV7-3	TRBJ2-7	-	TRBD1	TGTGCCAGCAGCCCTCGACAGGGGGCTTTGCACGAGCAGTACTTC	CASSPRQGALHEQYF
TRBV30	TRBJ2-3	-	-	TGTGCCTGGAGGGACAGTACGTTAAGCACAGATACGCAGTATTTT	CAWRDSTLSTDTQYF
TRBV19	TRBJ2-2	-	TRBD1	TGTGCCAGTAGTATAGCCGGGACAGGGAACACCGGGGAGCTGTTTTTT	CASSIAGTGNTGELFF
TRBV20-1	TRBJ2-1	-	TRBD2	TGCAGTGCTAGTCCTAGCGGGCGGAATGAGCAGTTCTTC	CSASPSGRNEQFF
TRBV28	TRBJ1-2	-	-	TGTGCCAGCAGCCCTGGCGGCCTTAACTATGGCTACACCTTC	CASSPGGLNYGYTF
TRBV7-9	TRBJ2-3	-	TRBD1	TGTGCCAGCAGGAGGGACAGCATTACGCAGTATTTT	CASRRDSITQYF
TRBV23-1	TRBJ2-7	-	-	TGCGCCAGCAGTCAATCTGGGGCCCCGGGCCCCTACGAGCAGTACTTC	CASSQSGAPGPYEQYF
TRBV6-5	TRBJ1-2	-	-	TGTGCCAGCAGTTACTCTTCAGGGGCCCTAAGGGGCTACACCTTC	CASSYSSGALRGYTF
TRBV9	TRBJ1-5	-	TRBD1	TGTGCCAGCAGCGTATTGGGGACAGAGGGGCAGCCCCAGCATTTT	CASSVLGTEGQPQHF
TRBV5-6	TRBJ2-2	-	-	TGTGCCAGCAGCTTAGGAGCCGGGGAGCTGTTTTTT	CASSLGAGELFF
TRBV4-3	TRBJ2-5	-	-	TGCGCCAGCAGCCAAAGTGGAGCGGACCAAGAGACCCAGTACTTC	CASSQSGADQETQYF
TRBV15	TRBJ2-6	-	-	TGTGCCACCAGCTCGCGAAGGGGAAATGGGGCCAACGTCCTGACTTTC	CATSSRRGNGANVLTF
TRBV6-5	TRBJ2-5	-	-	TGTGCCAGCAGACCACAGGCTCATCCCCCGGAGACCCAGTACTTC	CASRPQAHPPETQYF
TRBV7-9	TRBJ1-2	-	-	TGTGCCAGCAGCTTCAGGGACTATGGCTACACCTTC	CASSFRDYGYTF
TRBV6-5	TRBJ2-7	-	TRBD1	TGTGCCAGCAGTTACTCACACAGGGGTTACGAGCAGTACTTC	CASSYSHRGYEQYF
TRBV4-2	TRBJ2-1	-	-	TGTGCCAGCAGCCGGTGGACTCCGTACAATGAGCAGTTCTTC	CASSRWTPYNEQFF
TRBV7-9	TRBJ1-6	-	-	TGTGCCAGCAGCTTAGACGGGGTTTCACCCCTCCACTTT	CASSLDGVSPLHF
TRBV4-3	TRBJ2-2	-	-	TGCGCCAGCAGCCACCAGAACACCGGGGAGCTGTTTTTT	CASSHQNTGELFF
TRBV9	TRBJ2-3	-	-	TGTGCCAGCAGCGCCCGGGACACTAGCACAGATACGCAGTATTTT	CASSARDTSTDTQYF
TRBV5-6	TRBJ2-3	few	TRBD2	TGTGCCAGCAGCTACCCGACCGCGGGGGGGCCCGATACGCAGTATTTT	CASSYPTAGGPDTQYF
TRBV4-1	TRBJ1-2	-	-	TGCGCCAGCAGCCAAGGCGGCAGAGGCCCATTCTATGGCTACACCTTC	CASSQGGRGPFYGYTF
TRBV30	TRBJ1-5	-	TRBD1	TGTGCCTGGGGGCGGACAGGCACTAGCAATCAGCCCCAGCATTTT	CAWGRTGTSNQPQHF
TRBV6-5	TRBJ1-6	-	TRBD1	TGTGCCAGCAGTTACTCCCGGACAGGCTCTAATTCACCCCTCCACTTT	CASSYSRTGSNSPLHF
TRBV3-1/TRBV3-2	TRBJ2-7	once	-	TGTGCCAGCAGCCTTAGTCAATCCTACGAGCAGTACTTC	CASSLSQSYEQYF
TRBV4-3	TRBJ2-3	-	TRBD2	TGCGCCAGCAGCCGTAGCGGGGGGGCTCCGGATACGCAGTATTTT	CASSRSGGAPDTQYF
TRBV28	TRBJ2-3	once	-	TGTGCCACCTCCCTGGCAGGAGGGGTTGATACGCAGTATTTT	CATSLAGGVDTQYF
TRBV30	TRBJ2-2	-	-	TGTGCCTGGAGGCTACAGGCGAACACCGGGGAGCTGTTTTTT	CAWRLQANTGELFF
TRBV7-2	TRBJ1-6	-	TRBD1	TGTGCCAGCAGCTTAGTCGGACAGGGAGCCTATAATTCACCCCTCCACTTT	CASSLVGQGAYNSPLHF
TRBV10-3	TRBJ2-7	once	-	TGTGCCACCCGCCCGGTGACCCAACAGGGACCTATTAGCTCCTACGAGCAGTACTTC	CATRPVTQQGPISSYEQYF
TRBV4-1	TRBJ2-3	-	-	TGCGCCAGCAGCTCCAAGCCGAGTGGCACAGATACGCAGTATTTT	CASSSKPSGTDTQYF
TRBV6-5	TRBJ2-5	-	TRBD1	TGTGCCAGCAGTCCACAGGGGGAAGAGACCCAGTACTTC	CASSPQGEETQYF
TRBV5-1	TRBJ2-7	-	TRBD1	TGCGCCAGCAGCGAGGGACAGGGCAAAGAGCAGTACTTC	CASSEGQGKEQYF
TRBV18	TRBJ1-2	-	-	TGTGCCAGCTCACCACGAACTGACAACTTGAAAGGCTACACCTTC	CASSPRTDNLKGYTF
TRBV30	TRBJ1-6	-	-	TGTGCCTGGAGTCAGGGCCTCAATTCACCCCTCCACTTT	CAWSQGLNSPLHF
TRBV2	TRBJ1-4	-	TRBD1	TGTGCCAGCAGTGAACGGACAGGGAATGAAAAACTGTTTTTT	CASSERTGNEKLFF
TRBV13	TRBJ2-7	-	-	TGTGCCAGCAGCCCACCGGACAGAAACTACGAGCAGTACTTC	CASSPPDRNYEQYF
TRBV4-2	TRBJ1-6	few	TRBD1	TGTGCCAGCAGCGAAGGGGCGACAGGGGGCAATTCACCCCTCCACTTT	CASSEGATGGNSPLHF
TRBV3-1/TRBV3-2	TRBJ2-1	-	-	TGTGCCAGCAGCCTCCAGGGGTTAAACTACAATGAGCAGTTCTTC	CASSLQGLNYNEQFF
TRBV4-3	TRBJ2-5	-	-	TGCGCCAGCAGCCAAGAAGGCGGAGGAAGGGAGACCCAGTACTTC	CASSQEGGGRETQYF
TRBV7-2	TRBJ2-1	-	-	TGTGCCAGCAGCCCTCAAAGCGGGCCTTACAATGAGCAGTTCTTC	CASSPQSGPYNEQFF
TRBV4-1	TRBJ1-1	few	-	TGCGCCAGCAGCCAAGATCGTACAGCCCCAGCACCTTTCTTT	CASSQDRTAPAPFF
TRBV7-9	TRBJ1-1	-	-	TGTGCCAGCAGCTTAGAGAGTACTGAAGCTTTCTTT	CASSLESTEAFF
TRBV6-6	TRBJ2-3	once	TRBD1	TGTGCCAGCAGTCATGGGACAGCCACAGATACGCAGTATTTT	CASSHGTATDTQYF
TRBV7-3	TRBJ2-1	few	TRBD1	TGTGCCAGCAGTCGACTCCCGGGACAGGGAAACAATGAGCAGTTCTTC	CASSRLPGQGNNEQFF